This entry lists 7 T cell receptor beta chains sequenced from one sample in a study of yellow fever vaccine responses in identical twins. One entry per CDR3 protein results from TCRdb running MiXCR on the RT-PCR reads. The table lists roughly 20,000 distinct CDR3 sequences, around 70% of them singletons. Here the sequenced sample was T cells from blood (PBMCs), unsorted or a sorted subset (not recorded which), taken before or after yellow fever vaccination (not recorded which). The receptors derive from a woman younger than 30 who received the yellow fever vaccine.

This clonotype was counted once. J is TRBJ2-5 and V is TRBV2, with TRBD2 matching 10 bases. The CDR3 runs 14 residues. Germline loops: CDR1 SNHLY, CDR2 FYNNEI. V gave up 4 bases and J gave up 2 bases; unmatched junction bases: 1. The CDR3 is CASSGTSGQETQYF. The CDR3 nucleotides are TGTGCCAGCAGTGGGACTAGCGGACAAGAGACCCAGTACTTC.

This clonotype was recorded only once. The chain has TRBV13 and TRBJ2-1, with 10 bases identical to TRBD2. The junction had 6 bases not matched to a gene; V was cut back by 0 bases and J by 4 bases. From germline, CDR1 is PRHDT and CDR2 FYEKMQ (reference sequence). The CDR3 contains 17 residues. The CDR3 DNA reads TGTGCCAGCAGCTTAGGACTAGCGGGAAGACAGTACAATGAGCAGTTCTTC. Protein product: CASSLGLAGRQYNEQFF.

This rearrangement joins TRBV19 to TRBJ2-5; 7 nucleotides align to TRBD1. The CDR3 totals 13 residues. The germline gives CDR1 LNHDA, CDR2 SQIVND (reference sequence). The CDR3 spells CARFVGGKETQYF. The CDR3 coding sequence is TGTGCACGATTCGTAGGGGGCAAAGAGACCCAGTACTTC.

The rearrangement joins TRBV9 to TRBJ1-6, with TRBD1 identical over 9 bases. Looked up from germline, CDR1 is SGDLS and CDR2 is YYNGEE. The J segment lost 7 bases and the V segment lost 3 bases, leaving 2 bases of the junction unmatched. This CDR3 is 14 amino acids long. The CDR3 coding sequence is TGTGCCAGCAGCGCCGGGACAGGGAATTCACCCCTCCACTTT. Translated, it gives CASSAGTGNSPLHF.

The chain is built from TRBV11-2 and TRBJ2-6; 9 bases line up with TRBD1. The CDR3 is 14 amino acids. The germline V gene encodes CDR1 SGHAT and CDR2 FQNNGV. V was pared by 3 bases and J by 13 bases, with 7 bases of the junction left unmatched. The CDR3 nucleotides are TGTGCCAGCAGCTTCGACAGGGGGTCGTGGGTCCTGACTTTC. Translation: CASSFDRGSWVLTF.

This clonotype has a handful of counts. The CDR3 loop is CAWRVEGYTEAFF. In nucleotides, the CDR3 is TGTGCCTGGAGGGTGGAGGGGTACACTGAAGCTTTCTTT. The chain combines TRBV30 with TRBJ1-1, with D perhaps TRBD1 (5 bases). With 3 bases removed from V and 3 bases from J, the gap between germline ends came to 11 bases. Per the germline V gene, CDR1 is GTSNPN and CDR2 is SVGIG (reference sequence). The length of the CDR3 is 13 residues.

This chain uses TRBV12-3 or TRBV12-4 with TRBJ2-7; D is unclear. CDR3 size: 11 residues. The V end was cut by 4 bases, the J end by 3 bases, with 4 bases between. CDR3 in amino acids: CASSYNYEQYF. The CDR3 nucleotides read TGTGCCAGCAGTTACAACTACGAGCAGTACTTC.